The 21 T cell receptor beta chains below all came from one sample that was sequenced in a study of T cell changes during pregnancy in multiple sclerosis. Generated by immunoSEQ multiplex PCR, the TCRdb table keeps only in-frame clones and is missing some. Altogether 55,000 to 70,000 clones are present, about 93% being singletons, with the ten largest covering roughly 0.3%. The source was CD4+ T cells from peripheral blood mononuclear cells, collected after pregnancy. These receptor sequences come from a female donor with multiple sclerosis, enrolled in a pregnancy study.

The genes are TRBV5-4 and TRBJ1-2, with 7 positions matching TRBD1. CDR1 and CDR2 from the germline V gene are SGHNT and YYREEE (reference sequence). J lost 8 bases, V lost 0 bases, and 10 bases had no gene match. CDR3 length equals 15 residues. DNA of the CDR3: TGTGCCAGCAGCTTGGAGGGGGCCCCAAGCGGGGGCTACACCTTC. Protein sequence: CASSLEGAPSGGYTF.

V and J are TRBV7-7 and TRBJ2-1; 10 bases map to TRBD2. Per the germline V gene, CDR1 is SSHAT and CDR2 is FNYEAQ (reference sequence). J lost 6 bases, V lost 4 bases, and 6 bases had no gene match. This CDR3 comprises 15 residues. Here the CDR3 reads CASSSSGGAFNEQFF. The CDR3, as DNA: TGTGCCAGCAGCTCGAGCGGGGGGGCCTTCAATGAGCAGTTCTTC.

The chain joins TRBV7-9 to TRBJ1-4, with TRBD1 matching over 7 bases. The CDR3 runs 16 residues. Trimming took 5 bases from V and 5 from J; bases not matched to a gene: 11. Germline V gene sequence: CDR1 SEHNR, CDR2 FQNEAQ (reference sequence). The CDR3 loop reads CASSGPPGQSNEKLFF. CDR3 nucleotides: TGTGCCAGCAGCGGCCCGCCGGGACAGTCGAATGAAAAACTGTTTTTT.

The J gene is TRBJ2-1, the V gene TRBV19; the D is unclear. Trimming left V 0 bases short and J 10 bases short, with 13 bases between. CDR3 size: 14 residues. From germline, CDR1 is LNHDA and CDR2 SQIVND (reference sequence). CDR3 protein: CASSIDRLGQEQFF. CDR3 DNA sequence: TGTGCCAGTAGTATAGACAGGTTAGGCCAGGAGCAGTTCTTC.

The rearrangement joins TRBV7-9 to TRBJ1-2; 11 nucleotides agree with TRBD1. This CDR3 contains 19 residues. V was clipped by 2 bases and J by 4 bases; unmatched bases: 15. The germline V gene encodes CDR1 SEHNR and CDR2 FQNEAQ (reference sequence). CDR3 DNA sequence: TGTGCCAGCAGCTTATACTCAGGACAGGGGGCAGGGGTAATCTATGGCTACACCTTC. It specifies CASSLYSGQGAGVIYGYTF.

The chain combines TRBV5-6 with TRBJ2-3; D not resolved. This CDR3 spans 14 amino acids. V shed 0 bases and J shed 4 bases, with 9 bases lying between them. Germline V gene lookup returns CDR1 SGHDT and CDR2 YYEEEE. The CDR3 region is CASSLGHRADTQYF. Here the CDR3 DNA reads TGTGCCAGCAGCTTGGGGCATCGGGCAGATACGCAGTATTTT.

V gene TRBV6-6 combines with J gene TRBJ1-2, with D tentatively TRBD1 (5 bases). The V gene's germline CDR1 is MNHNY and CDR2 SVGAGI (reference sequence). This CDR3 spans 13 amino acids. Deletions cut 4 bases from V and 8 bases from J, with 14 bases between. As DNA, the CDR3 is TGTGCCAGCAGTTCCTCCAGGGAGGGCGGCTACACCTTC. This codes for CASSSSREGGYTF.

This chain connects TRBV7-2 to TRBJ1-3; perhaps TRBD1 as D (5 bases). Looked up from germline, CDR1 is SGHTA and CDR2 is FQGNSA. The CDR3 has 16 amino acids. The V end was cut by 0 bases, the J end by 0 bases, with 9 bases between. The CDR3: CASSLASGFSGNTIYF. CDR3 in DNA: TGTGCCAGCAGCTTAGCATCAGGGTTCTCTGGAAACACCATATATTTT. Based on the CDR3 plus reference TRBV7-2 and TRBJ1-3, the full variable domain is GAGVSQSPSNKVTEKGKDVELRCDPISGHTALYWYRQSLGQGLEFLIYFQGNSAPDKSGLPSDRFSAERTGGSVSTLTIQRTQQEDSAVYLCASSLASGFSGNTIYFGEGSWLTVV.

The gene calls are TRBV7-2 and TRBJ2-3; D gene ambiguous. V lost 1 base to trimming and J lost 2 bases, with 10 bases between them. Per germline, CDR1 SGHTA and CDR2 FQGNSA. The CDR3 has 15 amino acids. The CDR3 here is CASSLDTIPTDTQYF. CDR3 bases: TGTGCCAGCAGCTTAGACACTATCCCCACAGATACGCAGTATTTT.

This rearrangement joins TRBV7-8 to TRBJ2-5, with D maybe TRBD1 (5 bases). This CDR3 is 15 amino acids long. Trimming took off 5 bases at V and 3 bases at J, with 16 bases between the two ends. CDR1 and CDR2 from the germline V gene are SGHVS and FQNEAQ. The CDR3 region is CASSEGPGAEETQYF. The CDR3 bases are TGTGCCAGCAGCGAAGGACCTGGGGCAGAAGAGACCCAGTACTTC. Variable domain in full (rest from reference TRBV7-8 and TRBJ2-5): GAGVSQSPRYKVAKRGQDVALRCDPISGHVSLFWYQQALGQGPEFLTYFQNEAQLDKSGLPSDRFFAERPEGSVSTLKIQRTQQEDSAVYLCASSEGPGAEETQYFGPGTRLLVL.

CDR3 in DNA: TGTGCCAGCAGCTTGGTGTCTAGCGGGAATCGGTACGAGCAGTACTTC. Amino acid sequence: CASSLVSSGNRYEQYF. The chain uses TRBV5-6 and TRBJ2-7; 9 bases match TRBD2. CDR3 length: 16 residues. CDR1 is SGHDT and CDR2 is YYEEEE in the germline V gene. Trimming cost V 0 bases and J 4 bases; bases outside gene matches: 8.

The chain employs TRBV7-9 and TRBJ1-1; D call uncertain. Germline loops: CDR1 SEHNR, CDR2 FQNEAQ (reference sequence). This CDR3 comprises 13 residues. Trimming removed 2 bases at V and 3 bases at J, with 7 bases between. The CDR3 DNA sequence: TGTGCCAGCAGCTTAAGTGTAGACACTGAAGCTTTCTTT. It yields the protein CASSLSVDTEAFF.

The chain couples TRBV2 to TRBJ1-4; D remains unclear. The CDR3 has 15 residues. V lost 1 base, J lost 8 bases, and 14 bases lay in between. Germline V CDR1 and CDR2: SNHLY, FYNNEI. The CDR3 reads CASSEEAGGWEKLFF. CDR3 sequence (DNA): TGTGCCAGCAGTGAAGAGGCGGGCGGGTGGGAAAAACTGTTTTTT.

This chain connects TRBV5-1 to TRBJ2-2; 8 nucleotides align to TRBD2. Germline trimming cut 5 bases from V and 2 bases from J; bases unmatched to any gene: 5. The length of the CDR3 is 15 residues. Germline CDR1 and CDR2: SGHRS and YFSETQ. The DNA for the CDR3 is TGCGCCAGCAGTGAGGGGACTAGTAACACCGGGGAGCTGTTTTTT. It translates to CASSEGTSNTGELFF. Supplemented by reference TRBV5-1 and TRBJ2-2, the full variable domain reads KAGVTQTPRYLIKTRGQQVTLSCSPISGHRSVSWYQQTPGQGLQFLFEYFSETQRNKGNFPGRFSGRQFSNSRSEMNVSTLELGDSALYLCASSEGTSNTGELFFGEGSRLTVL.

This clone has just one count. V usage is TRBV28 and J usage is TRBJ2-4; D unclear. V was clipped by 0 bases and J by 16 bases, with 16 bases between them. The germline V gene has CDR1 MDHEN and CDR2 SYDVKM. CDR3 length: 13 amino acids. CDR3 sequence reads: CASSLWERDIPYF. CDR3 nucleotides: TGTGCCAGCAGTTTATGGGAACGAGACATACCTTACTTC.

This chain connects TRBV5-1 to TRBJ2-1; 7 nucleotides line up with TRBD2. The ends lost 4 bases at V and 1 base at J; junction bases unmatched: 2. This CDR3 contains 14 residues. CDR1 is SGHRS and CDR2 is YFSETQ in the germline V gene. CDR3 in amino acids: CASSVSGSYNEQFF. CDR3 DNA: TGCGCCAGCAGCGTTAGCGGGTCCTACAATGAGCAGTTCTTC.

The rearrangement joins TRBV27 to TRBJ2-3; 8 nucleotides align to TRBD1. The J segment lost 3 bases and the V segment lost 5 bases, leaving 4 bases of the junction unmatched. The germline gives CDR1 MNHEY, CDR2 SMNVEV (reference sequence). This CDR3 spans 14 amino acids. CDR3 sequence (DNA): TGTGCCAGCAGTCCAAGGACAGGGACAGATACGCAGTATTTT. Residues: CASSPRTGTDTQYF.

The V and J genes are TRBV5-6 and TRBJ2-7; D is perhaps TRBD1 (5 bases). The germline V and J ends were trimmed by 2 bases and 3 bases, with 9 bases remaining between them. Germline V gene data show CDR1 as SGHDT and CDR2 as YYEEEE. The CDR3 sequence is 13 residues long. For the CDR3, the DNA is TGTGCCAGCAGCTTAGGGGCTCGCTACGAGCAGTACTTC. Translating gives CASSLGARYEQYF.

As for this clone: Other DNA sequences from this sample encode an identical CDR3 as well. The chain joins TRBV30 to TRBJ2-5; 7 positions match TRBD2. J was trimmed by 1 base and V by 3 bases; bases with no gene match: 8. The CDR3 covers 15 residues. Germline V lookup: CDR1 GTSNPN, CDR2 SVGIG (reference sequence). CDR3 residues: CAWSRLAGPQETQYF. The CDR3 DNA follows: TGTGCCTGGAGCAGGTTAGCGGGTCCCCAAGAGACCCAGTACTTC.

The CDR3: CASSFGQNTEAFF. The CDR3 DNA reads as TGCGCCAGCAGCTTCGGACAGAACACTGAAGCTTTCTTT. V gene TRBV5-1 combines with J gene TRBJ1-1, with D perhaps TRBD1 (5 bases). The V and J ends lost 2 bases and 1 base respectively, with 6 bases between them. This CDR3 region has 13 residues. Germline-derived CDR1 and CDR2 are SGHRS and YFSETQ.

The CDR3 loop is CASSPGSGTGVYNEQFF. In DNA, the CDR3 is TGTGCCAGCTCACCGGGCTCAGGGACAGGGGTCTACAATGAGCAGTTCTTC. The V and J genes are TRBV18 and TRBJ2-1; 10 nucleotides line up with TRBD1. The length of the CDR3 is 17 residues. After removal of 3 bases from V and 3 bases from J, the junction contained 8 bases not matched to a gene. The germline gives CDR1 KGHSH, CDR2 LQKENI. Drawing the rest from reference TRBV18 and TRBJ2-1, the complete variable domain is NAGVMQNPRHLVRRRGQEARLRCSPMKGHSHVYWYRQLPEEGLKFMVYLQKENIIDESGMPKERFSAEFPKEGPSILRIQQVVRGDSAAYFCASSPGSGTGVYNEQFFGPGTRLTVL.